This record looks at one TCR beta chain sequence and its context. This record comes from a study of tumour-infiltrating T cells in Burkitt lymphoma. Study information: Productive clonality predicted overall and progression-free survival.

V was shortened by 5 bases and J by 1 base, with 11 bases between the two germline ends. The V gene's germline CDR1 is LGHNA and CDR2 YSLEER. The CDR3 spans 14 residues. Repertoires were generated with immunoSEQ multiplex PCR, while TCRdb's copy carries only in-frame clones and drops some. Here the sample spans 13,000 to 15,000 clones, 65% to 90% being singletons. This chain connects TRBV4-3 to TRBJ1-1, with TRBD1 as a possible D gene (6 bases). The sample comprised tumor tissue. This TCR derives from a human donor with diffuse large B-cell lymphoma. CDR3 loop: CASSSRGGNTEAFF. As DNA, the CDR3 is TGCGCCAGCAGCTCCCGAGGGGGGAACACTGAAGCTTTCTTT.